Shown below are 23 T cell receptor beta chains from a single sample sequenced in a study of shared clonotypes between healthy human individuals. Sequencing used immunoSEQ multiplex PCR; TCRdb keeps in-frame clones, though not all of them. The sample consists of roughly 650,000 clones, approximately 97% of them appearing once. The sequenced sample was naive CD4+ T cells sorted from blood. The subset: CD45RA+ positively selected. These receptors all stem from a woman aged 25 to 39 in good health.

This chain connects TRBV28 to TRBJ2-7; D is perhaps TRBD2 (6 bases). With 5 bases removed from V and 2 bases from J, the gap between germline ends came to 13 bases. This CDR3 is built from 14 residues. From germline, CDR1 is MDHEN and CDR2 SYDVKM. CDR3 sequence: CASSAPLATYEQYF. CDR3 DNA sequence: TGTGCCAGCAGTGCCCCACTAGCCACCTACGAGCAGTACTTC.

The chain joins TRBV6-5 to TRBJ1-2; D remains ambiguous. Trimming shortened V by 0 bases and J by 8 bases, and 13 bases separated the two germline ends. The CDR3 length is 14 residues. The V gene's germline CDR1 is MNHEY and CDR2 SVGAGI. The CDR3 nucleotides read TGTGCCAGCAGTTACTCGCCCGAGAGTTGGGGCTACACCTTC. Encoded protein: CASSYSPESWGYTF.

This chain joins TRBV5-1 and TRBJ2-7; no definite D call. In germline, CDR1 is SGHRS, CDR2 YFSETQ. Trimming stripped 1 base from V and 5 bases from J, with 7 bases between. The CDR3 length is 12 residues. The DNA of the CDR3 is TGCGCCAGCAGCTTGATAGGGAACGAGCAGTACTTC. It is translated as CASSLIGNEQYF.

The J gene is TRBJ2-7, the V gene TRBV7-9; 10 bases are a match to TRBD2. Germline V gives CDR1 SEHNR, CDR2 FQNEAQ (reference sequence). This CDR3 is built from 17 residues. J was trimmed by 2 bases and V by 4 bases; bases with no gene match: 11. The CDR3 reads CASSSQFTSGTTYEQYF. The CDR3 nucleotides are TGTGCCAGCAGCTCCCAGTTTACTAGCGGGACTACCTACGAGCAGTACTTC.

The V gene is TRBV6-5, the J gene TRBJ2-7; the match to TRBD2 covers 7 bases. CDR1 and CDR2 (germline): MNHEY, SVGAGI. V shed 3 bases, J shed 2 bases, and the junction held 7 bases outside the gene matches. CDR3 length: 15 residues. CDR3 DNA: TGTGCCAGCAGTTATGGGGGGGAGCGTACCTACGAGCAGTACTTC. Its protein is CASSYGGERTYEQYF.

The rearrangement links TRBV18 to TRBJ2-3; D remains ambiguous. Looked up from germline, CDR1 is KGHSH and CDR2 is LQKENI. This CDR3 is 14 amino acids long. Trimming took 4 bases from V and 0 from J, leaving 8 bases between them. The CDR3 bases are TGTGCCAGCTCACGCGGTGCTAGCACAGATACGCAGTATTTT. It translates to CASSRGASTDTQYF.

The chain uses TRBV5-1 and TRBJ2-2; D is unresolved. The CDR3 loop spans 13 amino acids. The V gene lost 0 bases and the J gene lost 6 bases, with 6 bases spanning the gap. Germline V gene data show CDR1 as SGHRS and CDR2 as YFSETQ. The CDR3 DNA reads TGCGCCAGCAGCTTGGGCTATGCCGGGGAGCTGTTTTTT. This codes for CASSLGYAGELFF.

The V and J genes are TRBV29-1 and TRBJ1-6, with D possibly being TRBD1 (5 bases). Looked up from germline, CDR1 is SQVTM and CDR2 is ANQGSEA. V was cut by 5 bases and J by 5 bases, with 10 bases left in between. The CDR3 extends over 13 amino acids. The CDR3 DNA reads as TGCAGCGTTCGTAAGGGGAATAATTCACCCCTCCACTTT. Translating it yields CSVRKGNNSPLHF.

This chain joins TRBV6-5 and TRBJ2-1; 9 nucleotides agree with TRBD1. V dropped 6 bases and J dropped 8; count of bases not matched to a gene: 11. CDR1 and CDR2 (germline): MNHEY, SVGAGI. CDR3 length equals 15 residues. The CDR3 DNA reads TGTGCCAGCAGACCACGCGGACAGGGGAGCGATGAGCAGTTCTTC. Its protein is CASRPRGQGSDEQFF.

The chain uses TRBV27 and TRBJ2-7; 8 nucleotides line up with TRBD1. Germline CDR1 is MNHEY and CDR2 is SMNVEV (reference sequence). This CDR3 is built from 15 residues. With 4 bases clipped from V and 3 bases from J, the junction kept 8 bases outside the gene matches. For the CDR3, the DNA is TGTGCCAGCAGTTCCTCCCTGACAGGGGTCTACGAGCAGTACTTC. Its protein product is CASSSSLTGVYEQYF.

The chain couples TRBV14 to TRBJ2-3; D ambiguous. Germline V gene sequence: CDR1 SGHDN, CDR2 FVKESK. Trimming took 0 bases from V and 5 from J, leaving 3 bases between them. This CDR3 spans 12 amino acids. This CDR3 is CASSQELDTQYF. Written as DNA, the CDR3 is TGTGCCAGCAGCCAAGAATTAGATACGCAGTATTTT.

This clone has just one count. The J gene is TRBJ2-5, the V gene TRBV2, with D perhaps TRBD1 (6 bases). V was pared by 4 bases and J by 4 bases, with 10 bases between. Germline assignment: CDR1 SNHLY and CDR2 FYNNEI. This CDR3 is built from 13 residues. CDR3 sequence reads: CASSVFRGETQYF. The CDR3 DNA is TGTGCCAGCAGTGTCTTCAGGGGAGAGACCCAGTACTTC.

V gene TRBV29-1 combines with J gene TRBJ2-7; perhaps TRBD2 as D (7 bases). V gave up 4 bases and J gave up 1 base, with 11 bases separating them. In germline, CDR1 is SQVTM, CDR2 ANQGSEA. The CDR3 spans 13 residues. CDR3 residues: CSVGGGGSYEQYF. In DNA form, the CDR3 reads TGCAGCGTTGGGGGGGGCGGTTCCTACGAGCAGTACTTC.

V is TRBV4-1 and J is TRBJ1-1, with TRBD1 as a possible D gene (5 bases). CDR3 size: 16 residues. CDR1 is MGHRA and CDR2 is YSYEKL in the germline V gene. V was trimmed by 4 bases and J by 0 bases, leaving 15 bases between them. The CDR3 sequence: CASSPPGRGVNTEAFF. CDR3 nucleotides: TGCGCCAGCAGCCCCCCCGGCCGAGGGGTGAACACTGAAGCTTTCTTT.

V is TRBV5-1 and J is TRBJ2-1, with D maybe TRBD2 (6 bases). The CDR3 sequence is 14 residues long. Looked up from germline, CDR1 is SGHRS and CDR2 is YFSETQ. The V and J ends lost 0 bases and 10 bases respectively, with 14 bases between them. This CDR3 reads CASSLGPGATEQFF. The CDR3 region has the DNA TGCGCCAGCAGCTTGGGGCCGGGAGCGACAGAGCAGTTCTTC.

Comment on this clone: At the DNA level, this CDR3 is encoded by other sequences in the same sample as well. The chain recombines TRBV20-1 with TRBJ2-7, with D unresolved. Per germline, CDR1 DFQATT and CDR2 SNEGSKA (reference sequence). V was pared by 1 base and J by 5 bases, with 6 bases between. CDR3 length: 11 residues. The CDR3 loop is CSARAWNEQYF. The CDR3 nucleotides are TGCAGTGCTAGAGCGTGGAACGAGCAGTACTTC.

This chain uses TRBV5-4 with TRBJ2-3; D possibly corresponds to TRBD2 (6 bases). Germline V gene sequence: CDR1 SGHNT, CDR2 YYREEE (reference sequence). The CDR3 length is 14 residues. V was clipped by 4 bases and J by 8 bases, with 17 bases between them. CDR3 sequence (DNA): TGTGCCAGCAGCATTGGGGGGTCCCCGGGTACGCAGTATTTT. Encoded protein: CASSIGGSPGTQYF.

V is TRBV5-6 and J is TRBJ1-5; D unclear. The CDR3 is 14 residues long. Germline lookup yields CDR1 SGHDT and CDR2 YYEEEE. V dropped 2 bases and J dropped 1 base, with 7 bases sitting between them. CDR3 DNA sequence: TGTGCCAGCAGCTTTCGGGAAAGCAATCAGCCCCAGCATTTT. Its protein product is CASSFRESNQPQHF.

The CDR3 DNA reads as TGTGCCAGCACGAAGGACACTAACTCCTACGAGCAGTACTTC. It is translated as CASTKDTNSYEQYF. V gene TRBV11-2 combines with J gene TRBJ2-7; weak D call: TRBD1 (5 bases). The CDR3 extends over 14 amino acids. Trimming removed 7 bases from V and 0 bases from J, with 13 bases in between. Germline CDR1 and CDR2: SGHAT and FQNNGV.

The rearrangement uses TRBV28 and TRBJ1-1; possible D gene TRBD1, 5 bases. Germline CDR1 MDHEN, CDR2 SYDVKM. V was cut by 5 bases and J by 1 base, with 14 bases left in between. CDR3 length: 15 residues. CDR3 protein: CASSPWGGKNTEAFF. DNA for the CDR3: TGTGCCAGCAGTCCCTGGGGGGGAAAGAACACTGAAGCTTTCTTT.

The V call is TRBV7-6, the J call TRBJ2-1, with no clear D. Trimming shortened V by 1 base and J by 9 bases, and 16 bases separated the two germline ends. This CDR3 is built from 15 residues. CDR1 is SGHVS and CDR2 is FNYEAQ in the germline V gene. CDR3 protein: CASSLGGPGRLEQFF. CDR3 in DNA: TGTGCCAGCAGCTTAGGTGGCCCTGGGCGTCTTGAGCAGTTCTTC.

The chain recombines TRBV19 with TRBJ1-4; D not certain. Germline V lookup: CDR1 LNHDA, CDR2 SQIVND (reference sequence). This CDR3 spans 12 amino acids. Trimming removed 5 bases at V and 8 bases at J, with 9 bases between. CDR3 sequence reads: CASSPYGEKLFF. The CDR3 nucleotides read TGTGCCAGTAGTCCCTACGGGGAAAAACTGTTTTTT. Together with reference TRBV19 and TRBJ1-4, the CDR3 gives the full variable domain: DGGITQSPKYLFRKEGQNVTLSCEQNLNHDAMYWYRQDPGQGLRLIYYSQIVNDFQKGDIAEGYSVSREKKESFPLTVTSAQKNPTAFYLCASSPYGEKLFFGSGTQLSVL.

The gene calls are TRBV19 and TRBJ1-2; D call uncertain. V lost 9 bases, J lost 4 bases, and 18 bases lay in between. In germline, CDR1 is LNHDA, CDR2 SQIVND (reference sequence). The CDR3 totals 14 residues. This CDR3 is CASGRLKGPYGYTF. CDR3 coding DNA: TGTGCCAGCGGCCGATTGAAGGGTCCCTATGGCTACACCTTC.